Listed below are T cell receptor beta chains from one sample, sequenced in a study of T cell repertoires in aging, cancer and after chemotherapy. Each CDR3 protein gets one entry after TCRdb re-called the multiplex PCR reads with MiXCR. The sample carries over 8,500 distinct CDR3 sequences, around a quarter recorded once. Sequencing used blood. These receptor sequences come from a human donor in good health. The CDR3 runs from the conserved cysteine through the conserved F or W. A D gene is named only where the DNA matches it firmly. Only some rows state a clone size, as once, few, many or a class for expanded clones.

v_call	clone_size	d_call	j_call	cdr3_nt	cdr3_aa
TRBV19	NA	TRBD1	TRBJ1-1	TGTGCCAGTTTCAGTAACAGGGGAGAAACTGAAGCTTTCTTT	CASFSNRGETEAFF
TRBV5-1	few	NA	TRBJ2-2	TGCGCCAGCAGCTTGGTAGGGTCCACCGGGGAGCTGTTTTTT	CASSLVGSTGELFF
TRBV5-1	NA	NA	TRBJ1-4	TGCGCCAGCAGCTTAAGACGGGATGGTGAAAAACTGTTTTTT	CASSLRRDGEKLFF
TRBV20-1	medium-sized	TRBD2	TRBJ2-2	TGCAGTGCTAGGGAGCGGGATGCCGGGGAGCTGTTTTTT	CSARERDAGELFF
TRBV2	few	NA	TRBJ1-5	TGTGCCAGCAGTGATTGGGGCATCGGGGGCAATCAGCCCCAGCATTTT	CASSDWGIGGNQPQHF
TRBV5-6	few	NA	TRBJ1-4	TGTGCCAGCAGCTTGAGGGGCGGCGGTGAAAAACTGTTTTTT	CASSLRGGGEKLFF
TRBV19	NA	NA	TRBJ2-5	TGTGCCAGTAGTATAGCGCCAGGGGGGTACCAAGAGACCCAGTACTTC	CASSIAPGGYQETQYF
TRBV4-3	NA	NA	TRBJ1-1	TGCGCCAGCAGCCATAGTTATATCGACGAAGGGCTGAACACTGAAGCTTTCTTT	CASSHSYIDEGLNTEAFF
TRBV7-2	few	NA	TRBJ2-5	TGTGCCAGCAGCCCACGGGAGACCCAGTACTTC	CASSPRETQYF
TRBV12-3/TRBV12-4	few	NA	TRBJ2-3	TGTGCCAGCAGAGTCCCCTACACAGATACGCAGTATTTT	CASRVPYTDTQYF
TRBV6-2/TRBV6-3	NA	NA	TRBJ2-4	TGTGCCAGCAGTGGGACGAACATTCAGTACTTC	CASSGTNIQYF
TRBV4-3	NA	TRBD2	TRBJ2-7	TGCGCCAGCAGCCCGTGGGACCGACTAGCGGGAGGCCCCCACGAGCAGTACTTC	CASSPWDRLAGGPHEQYF
TRBV28	few	NA	TRBJ2-7	TGTGCCAGCAGTCCTAGTGGAGAAATCTACGAGCAGTACTTC	CASSPSGEIYEQYF
TRBV4-3	NA	NA	TRBJ2-1	TGTGCCAGCAGCCAAGTGGGCCTTCCGTCCTACAATGAGCAGTTCTTC	CASSQVGLPSYNEQFF
TRBV7-9	NA	NA	TRBJ1-1	TGTGCCAGCAGCTTTCACAACATGAACACTGAAGCTTTCTTT	CASSFHNMNTEAFF
TRBV5-1	few	NA	TRBJ2-2	TGCGCCAGCAGCTTGGGAGCAGGGAGTGGCGGGGAGCTGTTTTTT	CASSLGAGSGGELFF
TRBV7-2	medium-sized	NA	TRBJ2-1	TGTGCCAGCAGCTTAGAAGATGGTGAATGGAATGAGCAGTTCTTC	CASSLEDGEWNEQFF